The 17 T cell receptor beta chains given below trace back to one sample, sequenced in a study of technical replicates of blood from four donors. Method: immunoSEQ multiplex PCR; TCRdb's copy keeps in-frame clones and lacks some. Of 91,000 or so clones in the sample, about 96% were seen once. Material: T cells isolated from PBMCs. Every receptor here comes from a human donor in good health.

The J gene is TRBJ1-3, the V gene TRBV29-1; the D gene is possibly TRBD1 (6 bases). Germline CDR1 and CDR2: SQVTM and ANQGSEA. V lost 5 bases to trimming and J lost 6 bases, with 20 bases between them. The CDR3 is 15 amino acids. Written as DNA, the CDR3 is TGCAGCGTTTCCTCCCCTCTGACAGGCCTAAACACCATATATTTT. This encodes CSVSSPLTGLNTIYF.

The chain links TRBV5-1 to TRBJ2-3, with 12 bases matching TRBD1. CDR1 SGHRS and CDR2 YFSETQ come from the germline V gene. The CDR3 consists of 16 residues. With V trimmed by 3 bases and J by 9 bases, 11 bases remained unmatched. The CDR3 bases are TGCGCCAGCAGCTCGGACGGGACAGGGGGCAGGAGAACGCAGTATTTT. Translating it yields CASSSDGTGGRRTQYF.

V is TRBV10-3 and J is TRBJ2-3; 9 nucleotides align to TRBD2. V shed 5 bases, J shed 1 base, and the junction held 4 bases outside the gene matches. CDR1 is ENHRY, CDR2 SYGVKD, per germline. The CDR3 has 15 amino acids. The DNA for the CDR3 is TGTGCCATCAGTTCGGCTAGCGGGGGCACAGATACGCAGTATTTT. This translates into CAISSASGGTDTQYF.

This chain uses TRBV9 with TRBJ2-7, with a tentative D call TRBD2 (7 bases). With 4 bases removed from V and 6 bases from J, the gap between germline ends came to 17 bases. The CDR3 sequence is 14 residues long. Germline V CDR1 and CDR2: SGDLS, YYNGEE. For the CDR3, the DNA is TGTGCCAGCAGCCCCCGTTTCGCGGGGGCCGAGCAGTACTTC. This translates into CASSPRFAGAEQYF.

This chain connects TRBV5-1 to TRBJ1-5; D ambiguous. Germline CDR1 reads SGHRS; CDR2 reads YFSETQ. V was trimmed by 0 bases and J by 1 base, leaving 5 bases between them. The CDR3 consists of 14 residues. CDR3 bases: TGCGCCAGCAGCTTGGGGCCGAGCAATCAGCCCCAGCATTTT. It is translated as CASSLGPSNQPQHF.

The chain recombines TRBV27 with TRBJ1-1, with TRBD1 as a possible D gene (5 bases). This CDR3 is built from 15 residues. Deletions cut 2 bases from V and 6 bases from J, with 16 bases between. CDR1 is MNHEY and CDR2 is SMNVEV in the germline V gene (reference sequence). For the CDR3, the DNA is TGTGCCAGCAGTTTAAAGCAGGGCGGGATCGCTGAAGCTTTCTTT. It translates to CASSLKQGGIAEAFF.

V usage is TRBV29-1 and J usage is TRBJ2-1; D is perhaps TRBD2 (5 bases). Germline loops: CDR1 SQVTM, CDR2 ANQGSEA. This CDR3 region has 13 residues. Deletions cut 7 bases from V and 12 bases from J, with 22 bases between. As DNA, the CDR3 is TGCAGCGCTTCCGGAGGAGTAGACGGACCGCAGTTCTTC. It translates to CSASGGVDGPQFF.

This chain connects TRBV12-5 to TRBJ2-1; 8 positions match TRBD2. V dropped 9 bases and J dropped 1; count of bases not matched to a gene: 5. The CDR3 runs to 14 residues. CDR1 LGHNT and CDR2 FRNRAP come from the germline V gene. CDR3 sequence reads: CASGRALSYNEQFF. The CDR3 coding sequence is TGTGCTAGCGGGAGGGCCCTTTCCTACAATGAGCAGTTCTTC.

The count of this clone is one. The rearrangement links TRBV29-1 to TRBJ2-1; D may be TRBD1 (6 bases). CDR1 and CDR2 from the germline V gene are SQVTM and ANQGSEA. The CDR3 runs 14 residues. V dropped 7 bases and J dropped 0 bases, with 13 bases sitting between them. DNA for the CDR3: TGCAGCGCCAAGGACAGTTCCTCCTACAATGAGCAGTTCTTC. Amino acid sequence: CSAKDSSSYNEQFF.

The chain joins TRBV27 to TRBJ2-1; a possible D gene is TRBD1 (5 bases). Germline CDR1 reads MNHEY; CDR2 reads SMNVEV (reference sequence). With 1 base removed from V and 5 bases from J, the gap between germline ends came to 9 bases. This CDR3 spans 14 amino acids. CDR3 sequence (DNA): TGTGCCAGCAGTTTATATAGACAGAACAATGAGCAGTTCTTC. It yields the protein CASSLYRQNNEQFF.

This clone was seen a few times. The chain uses TRBV19 and TRBJ1-1; D not resolved. The germline V and J ends were trimmed by 2 bases and 5 bases, with 9 bases remaining between them. CDR1 is LNHDA, CDR2 SQIVND, per germline (reference sequence). CDR3 length equals 13 residues. CDR3 in DNA: TGTGCCAGTAGTATATCCAGGAGGACTGAAGCTTTCTTT. This codes for CASSISRRTEAFF.

The chain couples TRBV5-4 to TRBJ2-1, with TRBD1 identical over 9 bases. J lost 8 bases, V lost 0 bases, and 6 bases had no gene match. The germline gives CDR1 SGHNT, CDR2 YYREEE (reference sequence). The CDR3 has 15 residues. CDR3 bases: TGTGCCAGCAGCTTGGGGGGACAGGGAGTCGATGAGCAGTTCTTC. This codes for CASSLGGQGVDEQFF.

V gene TRBV6-1 combines with J gene TRBJ1-5; 9 bases fit TRBD1. Germline values: CDR1 MNHNS, CDR2 SASEGT. The CDR3 is 16 residues long. V lost 7 bases, J lost 0 bases, and 7 bases stayed unmatched. The DNA for the CDR3 is TGTGCCAGCACTGACAGGGGGGACCATAGCAATCAGCCCCAGCATTTT. It specifies CASTDRGDHSNQPQHF.

The chain couples TRBV29-1 to TRBJ2-7, with 14 nucleotides matching TRBD2. The CDR3 sequence is 14 residues long. Germline V gene lookup returns CDR1 SQVTM and CDR2 ANQGSEA. After removal of 6 bases from V and 4 bases from J, the junction contained 5 bases not matched to a gene. DNA of the CDR3: TGCAGCGTGTCTGGACTAGCGGGAGGATACGAGCAGTACTTC. Its protein product is CSVSGLAGGYEQYF.

The chain recombines TRBV28 with TRBJ1-5; no definite D call. The CDR3 runs 15 residues. The V end was cut by 2 bases, the J end by 0 bases, with 8 bases between. Germline-derived CDR1 and CDR2 are MDHEN and SYDVKM. The CDR3 bases are TGTGCCAGCAGTTTACAGTCAGATAGCAATCAGCCCCAGCATTTT. This sequence encodes CASSLQSDSNQPQHF.

This sequence joins TRBV28 and TRBJ2-2; TRBD2 matches at 11 bases. Germline CDR1 and CDR2: MDHEN and SYDVKM. With V trimmed by 3 bases and J by 2 bases, 5 bases remained unmatched. CDR3 size: 17 residues. In DNA, the CDR3 is TGTGCCAGCAGTTTTCTAGCGGGAGGCCCTAACACCGGGGAGCTGTTTTTT. Protein sequence: CASSFLAGGPNTGELFF.

V is TRBV27 and J is TRBJ2-2; TRBD1 aligns across 8 bases. CDR3 size: 17 residues. Germline loops: CDR1 MNHEY, CDR2 SMNVEV (reference sequence). V lost 6 bases to trimming and J lost 0 bases; unmatched junction nucleotides: 9. CDR3 in DNA: TGTGCCAGCAGCCAAGGACAGGGTCACGCGAACACCGGGGAGCTGTTTTTT. Amino acid sequence: CASSQGQGHANTGELFF.